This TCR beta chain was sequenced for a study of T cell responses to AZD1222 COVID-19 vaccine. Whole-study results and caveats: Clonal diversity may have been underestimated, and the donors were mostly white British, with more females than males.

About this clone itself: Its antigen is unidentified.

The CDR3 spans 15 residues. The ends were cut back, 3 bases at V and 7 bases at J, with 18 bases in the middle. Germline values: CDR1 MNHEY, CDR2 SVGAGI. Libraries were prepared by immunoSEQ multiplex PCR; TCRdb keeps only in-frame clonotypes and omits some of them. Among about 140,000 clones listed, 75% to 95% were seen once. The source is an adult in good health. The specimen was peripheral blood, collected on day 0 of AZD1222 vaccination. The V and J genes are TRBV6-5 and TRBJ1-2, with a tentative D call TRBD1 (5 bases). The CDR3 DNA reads TGTGCCAGCAGTTATAAAATGGGGGGGAATTTTGGCTACACCTTC. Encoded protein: CASSYKMGGNFGYTF.